The rows below give T cell receptor beta chains drawn from one sample of a study of cytomegalovirus exposure and HLA in healthy donors. The protocol was immunoSEQ multiplex PCR, while the TCRdb copy is restricted to in-frame clones and leaves out a portion. The sample lists more than 85,000 clones, about 95% occurring once. Sequenced: PBMCs. Receptors originate from a woman under 30 in good health and CMV-seronegative. The CDR3 runs from the conserved cysteine through the conserved F or W. The order of the fields is CDR3 protein, V gene, clone size, D gene. A D gene is named only where the DNA matches it firmly. Some rows mark clone size as missing; the rest say once, few, many or name a class of expanded clone.

CASNGGAGYEQYF	TRBV30	.	.
CASSTPGVNTEAFF	TRBV5-4	.	.
CASSYSLAGSSDTQYF	TRBV6-5	.	TRBD2
CASSGLGSNNEQFF	TRBV9	.	.
CASSPNSYSNQPQHF	TRBV6-5	.	.
CASSSRGGYTF	TRBV27	.	.
CASSIFLTGGFGYTF	TRBV19	.	.
CASSVGSRGYTF	TRBV9	once	.
CASSQDQGQLNTEAFF	TRBV4-1	once	TRBD1
CTSSEVGLAHRTLSYEQYF	TRBV1	.	.
CASSLAGVSSTDTQYF	TRBV5-1	.	.
CATQGQAGAQYF	TRBV14	.	.
CASSWGGPGANVLTF	TRBV5-6	.	.
CASSRESGTSYEQYF	TRBV5-1	.	TRBD2
CASSIDQIAGGSYNEQFF	TRBV19	.	TRBD1
CASSSTGGGNSPLHF	TRBV5-4	.	.
CASSPGTSVREQETQYF	TRBV5-1	.	TRBD2
CASSFLLRQVTDTQYF	TRBV6-5	.	.
CASTSSMNTEAFF	TRBV19	.	.
CASSRGTGRENTEAFF	TRBV14	once	TRBD1
CASSLAPQGGYEQYF	TRBV7-9	.	.
CASSRQTGIDYTF	TRBV14	.	TRBD1
CSVEGDRVGNEQFF	TRBV29-1	.	TRBD1
CASSRDKSTDTQYF	TRBV2	once	.
CASRGRGSYNEQFF	TRBV11-3	.	TRBD2